Below, 27 T cell receptor beta chains from the same sample are listed, as sequenced in a study of T cells in Graves' hyperthyroidism and ophthalmopathy. TCR beta CDR3 sequences were amplified from RNA transcripts. HTBI primers were used for first-round RT-PCR of the TCR CDR3. TCRdb independently ran MiXCR on the multiplex PCR reads; one entry per CDR3 protein. The sample contains some 800,000 distinct CDR3 sequences, 38% of which appear only once. The sequencing input was blood. The source of these receptors is a man between 18 and 29 years old with Graves' hyperthyroidism.

This clonotype was observed at least ten times. The chain couples TRBV2 to TRBJ2-7; the D is unclear. The germline gives CDR1 SNHLY, CDR2 FYNNEI. Between the trimmed V and J ends, which lost 8 bases and 0 bases, there was a span of 14 bases. The CDR3 contains 14 residues. CDR3 protein: CASWAIDDSYEQYF. The CDR3 DNA reads TGTGCCAGCTGGGCGATCGACGACTCCTACGAGCAGTACTTC.

This clonotype was seen a few times. The chain carries TRBV19 and TRBJ1-1; a possible D gene is TRBD1 (6 bases). The CDR3 loop spans 15 amino acids. V shed 7 bases and J shed 3 bases, with 18 bases lying between them. Germline CDR1 is LNHDA and CDR2 is SQIVND (reference sequence). This CDR3 reads CASTPSTGAHTEAFF. The CDR3 bases are TGTGCCAGTACCCCAAGCACGGGGGCCCACACTGAAGCTTTCTTT.

This chain joins TRBV6-5 and TRBJ1-1; the D gene is possibly TRBD1 (5 bases). Germline V CDR1 and CDR2: MNHEY, SVGAGI. Trimming cost V 2 bases and J 1 base, with 8 bases left between them. The CDR3 has 14 amino acids. The CDR3 loop is CASSYETENTEAFF. In DNA form, the CDR3 reads TGTGCCAGCAGTTACGAGACAGAGAACACTGAAGCTTTCTTT.

The gene calls are TRBV9 and TRBJ1-1; D remains ambiguous. The germline CDR1 and CDR2 sequences are SGDLS and YYNGEE. CDR3 size: 12 residues. CDR3 coding DNA: TGTGCTTGCCGGGCGGGGAACACTGAAGCTTTCTTT. The encoded protein is CACRAGNTEAFF.

The chain uses TRBV29-1 and TRBJ2-7; D gene uncertain. This CDR3 has 15 residues. Germline V CDR1 and CDR2: SQVTM, ANQGSEA. Trimming took off 4 bases at V and 0 bases at J, with 16 bases between the two ends. CDR3 loop: CSVASTERSSYEQYF. The CDR3 DNA sequence: TGCAGCGTTGCCTCCACTGAACGGAGCTCCTACGAGCAGTACTTC.

V gene TRBV6-5 combines with J gene TRBJ1-6; weak D call: TRBD1 (6 bases). V was trimmed by 2 bases and J by 7 bases, leaving 15 bases between them. CDR1 is MNHEY, CDR2 SVGAGI, per germline. The CDR3 is 16 amino acids. The CDR3 loop is CASSYLLGTPNSPLHF. In DNA, the CDR3 is TGTGCCAGCAGTTACCTTCTTGGGACACCGAATTCACCCCTCCACTTT.

This clonotype has more than one count but fewer than ten. This chain links TRBV5-1 with TRBJ2-7; 7 positions agree with TRBD1. The V gene end was trimmed by 4 bases and the J gene end by 2 bases; junction bases not matched to a gene: 12. CDR3 length equals 16 residues. The germline CDR1 and CDR2 sequences are SGHRS and YFSETQ. The DNA of the CDR3 is TGCGCCAGCAGCCCCAGATCGCGGACAGGAACCTACGAGCAGTACTTC. It is translated as CASSPRSRTGTYEQYF. Full variable domain (rest looked up from reference TRBV5-1 and TRBJ2-7): KAGVTQTPRYLIKTRGQQVTLSCSPISGHRSVSWYQQTPGQGLQFLFEYFSETQRNKGNFPGRFSGRQFSNSRSEMNVSTLELGDSALYLCASSPRSRTGTYEQYFGPGTRLTVT.

The table lists this clonotype with a few counts. The chain uses TRBV11-2 and TRBJ2-5; unclear D gene. Between the trimmed V and J ends, which lost 0 bases and 4 bases, there was a span of 6 bases. Looked up from germline, CDR1 is SGHAT and CDR2 is FQNNGV. The CDR3 runs 13 residues. DNA for the CDR3: TGTGCCAGCAGCTTAGATACGAGAGAGACCCAGTACTTC. Its protein product is CASSLDTRETQYF. Complete variable domain (other parts from reference TRBV11-2 and TRBJ2-5): EAGVAQSPRYKIIEKRQSVAFWCNPISGHATLYWYQQILGQGPKLLIQFQNNGVVDDSQLPKDRFSAERLKGVDSTLKIQPAKLEDSAVYLCASSLDTRETQYFGPGTRLLVL.

The chain is built from TRBV7-3 and TRBJ1-6; D remains unclear. In germline, CDR1 is SGHTA, CDR2 FQGTGA. Trimming took 5 bases from V and 13 from J, leaving 15 bases between them. The CDR3 consists of 13 residues. CDR3 region: CASSLDRDQPLHF. Here the CDR3 DNA reads TGTGCCAGCAGCCTCGACCGAGATCAGCCCCTCCACTTT. Supplemented by reference TRBV7-3 and TRBJ1-6, the full variable domain reads GAGVSQTPSNKVTEKGKYVELRCDPISGHTALYWYRQSLGQGPEFLIYFQGTGAADDSGLPNDRFFAVRPEGSVSTLKIQRTERGDSAVYLCASSLDRDQPLHFGNGTRLTVT.

This chain joins TRBV7-2 and TRBJ2-5; D assignment may be TRBD1 or TRBD2 (6 bases each). The CDR3 extends over 16 amino acids. Germline V gene data show CDR1 as SGHTA and CDR2 as FQGNSA. V lost 5 bases, J lost 9 bases, and 25 bases lay in between. CDR3 DNA sequence: TGTGCCAGCAGCCCTACCTCGGACAGCAAAGGGGAGGCCCAGTACTTC. Protein product: CASSPTSDSKGEAQYF.

This clonotype was picked up a small number of times. The DNA for the CDR3 is TGTGCCAGCAGCTTACGACGGGAGTTGGATCGAGAGACCCAGTACTTC. Translation: CASSLRRELDRETQYF. V is TRBV7-3 and J is TRBJ2-5; D perhaps matches TRBD2 (6 bases). V lost 2 bases and J 4 bases, leaving 17 bases between the germline ends. Germline values: CDR1 SGHTA, CDR2 FQGTGA. The CDR3 covers 16 residues. Using reference TRBV7-3 and TRBJ2-5 for the parts outside the CDR3, the full variable domain is GAGVSQTPSNKVTEKGKYVELRCDPISGHTALYWYRQSLGQGPEFLIYFQGTGAADDSGLPNDRFFAVRPEGSVSTLKIQRTERGDSAVYLCASSLRRELDRETQYFGPGTRLLVL.

This chain links TRBV20-1 with TRBJ2-2; 9 positions match TRBD1. The ends lost 6 bases at V and 4 bases at J; junction bases unmatched: 6. Germline V gene sequence: CDR1 DFQATT, CDR2 SNEGSKA (reference sequence). The CDR3 runs 14 residues. The CDR3 region is CSANRGRVTGELFF. The DNA for the CDR3 is TGCAGTGCCAACAGGGGGCGAGTCACCGGGGAGCTGTTTTTT.

The chain's CDR3 is CASSHPTDRTYEQYF. CDR3 nucleotides: TGCGCCAGCAGCCATCCTACCGACAGGACCTACGAGCAGTACTTC. The V gene is TRBV5-1, the J gene TRBJ2-7, with TRBD1 as a possible D gene (6 bases). Germline-derived CDR1 and CDR2 are SGHRS and YFSETQ. The V gene lost 4 bases and the J gene lost 2 bases, with 16 bases spanning the gap. The CDR3 loop spans 15 amino acids. Full variable domain (missing parts from reference TRBV5-1 and TRBJ2-7): KAGVTQTPRYLIKTRGQQVTLSCSPISGHRSVSWYQQTPGQGLQFLFEYFSETQRNKGNFPGRFSGRQFSNSRSEMNVSTLELGDSALYLCASSHPTDRTYEQYFGPGTRLTVT.

Comment on this clonotype: A much larger clonotype is one base distant, so this may be a read error. The J gene is TRBJ2-7, the V gene TRBV19, with 7 bases that match TRBD2. This CDR3 spans 14 amino acids. Germline lookup yields CDR1 LNHDA and CDR2 SQIVND (reference sequence). The junction had 10 bases not matched to a gene; V was cut back by 5 bases and J by 6 bases. The CDR3 loop is CASSPGEGTFEQYF. The CDR3 bases are TGTGCCAGTAGTCCGGGGGAGGGTACGTTCGAGCAGTACTTC.

The rearrangement links TRBV7-9 to TRBJ2-7; D remains unclear. The length of the CDR3 is 15 residues. The germline CDR1 and CDR2 sequences are SEHNR and FQNEAQ (reference sequence). Trimming took 5 bases from V and 3 from J, leaving 17 bases between them. The CDR3 region is CASSQDGQTGYEQYF. The CDR3 DNA follows: TGTGCCAGCAGCCAAGATGGTCAAACTGGCTACGAGCAGTACTTC.

This clonotype was counted many times. The rearrangement links TRBV10-3 to TRBJ2-7; D uncertain. This CDR3 region has 13 residues. The germline V gene has CDR1 ENHRY and CDR2 SYGVKD. Trimming stripped 7 bases from V and 1 base from J, with 11 bases between. CDR3 DNA: TGTGCCATCAAGATCTCCAATTCCTACGAGCAGTACTTC. This codes for CAIKISNSYEQYF.

For this clonotype: Since no conserved phenylalanine or tryptophan closes the CDR3, a read error is the likely cause. The DNA is omitted, as the CDR3 cannot be located on it reliably, and the CDR3 follows TCRdb's listing. The chain is built from TRBV7-9 and TRBJ2-7. The CDR3 is 11 residues long, ends included. Germline V lookup: CDR1 SEHNR, CDR2 FQNEAQ (reference sequence). CDR3 in amino acids: CASSPIPSEYY.

This clonotype was recorded many times. A junction boundary mismatches the germline segment, possibly from a read error. This chain uses TRBV2 with TRBJ2-2; the D gene is possibly TRBD1 (6 bases). The CDR3 consists of 13 residues. Germline CDR1 and CDR2: SNHLY and FYNNEI. The CDR3 nucleotides read TGCGCCAGCAGTGAACAGGGAACCGGGGAGCTGTTTTTT. Amino acids: CASSEQGTGELFF.

The chain has TRBV25-1 and TRBJ2-5; 12 bases line up with TRBD2. The CDR3 consists of 13 residues. Germline CDR1 reads MGHDK; CDR2 reads SYGVNS. The CDR3 protein is CAASGGARETQYF. CDR3 nucleotides: TGTGCAGCTAGCGGGGGGGCCCGGGAGACCCAGTACTTC.

The J gene is TRBJ2-6, the V gene TRBV6-6, with a tentative D call TRBD2 (6 bases). Germline V CDR1 and CDR2: MNHNY, SVGAGI (reference sequence). This CDR3 comprises 19 residues. V shed 0 bases and J shed 2 bases, with 17 bases lying between them. CDR3 coding DNA: TGTGCCAGCAGTTACTCGGAGGGTGAAGTCCTCACTGGGGCCAACGTCCTGACTTTC. Translation: CASSYSEGEVLTGANVLTF.

This clonotype has ten or more counts. V usage is TRBV7-2 and J usage is TRBJ2-2, with no clear D. The V gene's germline CDR1 is SGHTA and CDR2 FQGNSA. Trimming removed 3 bases from V and 1 base from J, with 6 bases in between. The CDR3 loop spans 14 amino acids. CDR3 nucleotides: TGTGCCAGCAGCTTCTCAGGGAACACCGGGGAGCTGTTTTTT. This codes for CASSFSGNTGELFF.

The rearrangement links TRBV7-9 to TRBJ2-6; TRBD2 aligns across 15 bases. V lost 5 bases to trimming and J lost 0 bases; unmatched junction nucleotides: 11. This CDR3 comprises 21 residues. Germline V lookup: CDR1 SEHNR, CDR2 FQNEAQ (reference sequence). The CDR3 loop is CASSPGLAGGSLPSGANVLTF. The CDR3 nucleotides are TGTGCCAGCAGCCCAGGACTAGCGGGAGGGTCCCTCCCCTCTGGGGCCAACGTCCTGACTTTC.

The V and J genes are TRBV19 and TRBJ1-1; TRBD1 matches 7 bases. The CDR3 sequence is 13 residues long. V gave up 6 bases and J gave up 2 bases; unmatched junction bases: 3. Looked up from germline, CDR1 is LNHDA and CDR2 is SQIVND (reference sequence). CDR3 coding DNA: TGTGCCAGTAGAGGGGACAGTAACACTGAAGCTTTCTTT. This gives the protein CASRGDSNTEAFF. Full variable domain (outside the CDR3, taken from reference TRBV19 and TRBJ1-1): DGGITQSPKYLFRKEGQNVTLSCEQNLNHDAMYWYRQDPGQGLRLIYYSQIVNDFQKGDIAEGYSVSREKKESFPLTVTSAQKNPTAFYLCASRGDSNTEAFFGQGTRLTVV.

This clonotype was observed many times. The V call is TRBV9, the J call TRBJ2-7; TRBD1 might be the D (6 bases). CDR3 length equals 14 residues. CDR1 SGDLS and CDR2 YYNGEE come from the germline V gene. Deletions cut 5 bases from V and 2 bases from J, with 14 bases between. The CDR3 sequence: CASSLGDTAYEQYF. For the CDR3, the DNA is TGTGCCAGCAGTCTAGGGGACACGGCCTACGAGCAGTACTTC.

This sequence joins TRBV9 and TRBJ2-2, with a weak D call TRBD2 (6 bases). The length of the CDR3 is 15 residues. The V end lost 4 bases, the J end lost 4 bases, and 14 bases lay between the germline ends. Germline-derived CDR1 and CDR2 are SGDLS and YYNGEE. CDR3 loop: CASSPWLASTGELFF. The CDR3 DNA sequence: TGTGCCAGCAGCCCATGGCTAGCGAGCACCGGGGAGCTGTTTTTT.

This clonotype was found a few times. This sequence joins TRBV9 and TRBJ1-5; perhaps TRBD1 as D (5 bases). Trimming pared 4 bases from V and 4 bases from J, leaving 15 bases between. The CDR3 length is 15 residues. CDR1 SGDLS and CDR2 YYNGEE come from the germline V gene. CDR3 coding DNA: TGTGCCAGCAGCTTAGGCAGGGATGGGAATCAGCCCCAGCATTTT. It encodes CASSLGRDGNQPQHF. Supplemented by reference TRBV9 and TRBJ1-5, the full variable domain reads DSGVTQTPKHLITATGQRVTLRCSPRSGDLSVYWYQQSLDQGLQFLIQYYNGEERAKGNILERFSAQQFPDLHSELNLSSLELGDSALYFCASSLGRDGNQPQHFGDGTRLSIL.

J is TRBJ1-2 and V is TRBV25-1; 7 nucleotides match TRBD1. The germline CDR1 and CDR2 sequences are MGHDK and SYGVNS. J gave up 3 bases and V 6 bases, and 7 bases lay outside the gene matches. The CDR3 consists of 14 residues. CDR3 bases: TGTGCCAGCAGGGCCAGGGGGGCTGACTATGGCTACACCTTC. Its protein is CASRARGADYGYTF.